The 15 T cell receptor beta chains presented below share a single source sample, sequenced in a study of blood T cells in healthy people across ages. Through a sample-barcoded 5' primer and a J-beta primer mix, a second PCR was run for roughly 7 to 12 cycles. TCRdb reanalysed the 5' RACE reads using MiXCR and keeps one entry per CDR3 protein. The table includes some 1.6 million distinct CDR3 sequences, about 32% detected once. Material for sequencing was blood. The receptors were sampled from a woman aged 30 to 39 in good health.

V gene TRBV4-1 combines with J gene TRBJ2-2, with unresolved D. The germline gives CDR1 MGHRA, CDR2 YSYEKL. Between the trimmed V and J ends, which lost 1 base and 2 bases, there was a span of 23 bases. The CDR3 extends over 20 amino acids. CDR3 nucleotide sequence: TGCGCCAGCAGCCAAGTGTTTGGGCTGGGCCAGACGATTAACACCGGGGAGCTGTTTTTT. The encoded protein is CASSQVFGLGQTINTGELFF.

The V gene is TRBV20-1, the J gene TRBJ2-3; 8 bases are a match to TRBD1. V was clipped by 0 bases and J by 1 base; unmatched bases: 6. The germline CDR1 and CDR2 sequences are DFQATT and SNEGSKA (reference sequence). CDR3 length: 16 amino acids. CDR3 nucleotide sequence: TGCAGTGCTAGAGATTCAGGGACAGGTCGCACAGATACGCAGTATTTT. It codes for CSARDSGTGRTDTQYF.

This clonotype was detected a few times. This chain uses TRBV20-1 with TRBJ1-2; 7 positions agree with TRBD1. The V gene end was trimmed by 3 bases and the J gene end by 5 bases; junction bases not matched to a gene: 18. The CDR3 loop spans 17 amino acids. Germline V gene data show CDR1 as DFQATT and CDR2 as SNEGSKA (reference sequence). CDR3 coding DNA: TGCAGTGCTAGGGTTTCGGGACAGTCGATCCTAGGGTATGGCTACACCTTC. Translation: CSARVSGQSILGYGYTF.

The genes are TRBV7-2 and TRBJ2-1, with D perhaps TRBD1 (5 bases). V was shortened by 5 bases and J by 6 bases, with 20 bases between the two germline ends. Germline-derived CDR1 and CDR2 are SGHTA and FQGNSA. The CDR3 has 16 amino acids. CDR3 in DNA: TGTGCCAGCAGCCCCTCTAGGGGTCCCCCGGCCAATGAGCAGTTCTTC. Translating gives CASSPSRGPPANEQFF.

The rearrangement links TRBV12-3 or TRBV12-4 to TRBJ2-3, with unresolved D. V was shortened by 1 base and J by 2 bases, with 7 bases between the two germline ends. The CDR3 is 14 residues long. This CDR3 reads CASSLVTPTDTQYF. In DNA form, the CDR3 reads TGTGCCAGCAGTTTAGTTACCCCCACAGATACGCAGTATTTT.

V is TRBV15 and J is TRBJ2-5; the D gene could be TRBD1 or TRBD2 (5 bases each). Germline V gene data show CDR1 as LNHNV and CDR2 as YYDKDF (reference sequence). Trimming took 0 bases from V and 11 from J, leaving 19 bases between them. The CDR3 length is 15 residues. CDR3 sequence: CATSREGWTRGEQYF. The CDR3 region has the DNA TGTGCCACCAGCAGAGAAGGGTGGACACGGGGTGAGCAGTACTTC.

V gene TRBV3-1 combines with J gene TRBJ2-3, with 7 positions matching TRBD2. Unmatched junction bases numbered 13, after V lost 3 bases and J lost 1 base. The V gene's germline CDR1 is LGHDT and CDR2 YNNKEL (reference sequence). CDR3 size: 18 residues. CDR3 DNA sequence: TGTGCCAGCAGCCACCCCCTTGCCCGGACTAGTCGCACAGATACGCAGTATTTT. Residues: CASSHPLARTSRTDTQYF.

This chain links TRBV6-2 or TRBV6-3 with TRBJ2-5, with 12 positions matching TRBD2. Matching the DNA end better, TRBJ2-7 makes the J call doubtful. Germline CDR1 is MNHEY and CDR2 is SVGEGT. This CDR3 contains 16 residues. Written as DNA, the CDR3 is TGTGCCAGCAGCCACGGGACCGGGACTAGCGGGCACGAGCAGTACTTC. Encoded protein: CASSHGTGTSGHEQYF.

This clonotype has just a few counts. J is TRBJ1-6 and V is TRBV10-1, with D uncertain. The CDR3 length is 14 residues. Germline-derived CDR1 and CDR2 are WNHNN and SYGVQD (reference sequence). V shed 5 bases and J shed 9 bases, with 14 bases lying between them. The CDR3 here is CASSQRPGSSPLHF. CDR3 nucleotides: TGCGCCAGCAGTCAACGCCCGGGATCTTCACCCCTCCACTTT.

CDR3 DNA: TGCGCCAGCAGCCAAGAAGGCCTAGTGAGAGATACGCAGTATTTT. Its translation is CASSQEGLVRDTQYF. This chain links TRBV4-1 with TRBJ2-3; no definite D call. The ends were cut back, 0 bases at V and 5 bases at J, with 12 bases in the middle. The V gene's germline CDR1 is MGHRA and CDR2 YSYEKL. CDR3 size: 15 residues.

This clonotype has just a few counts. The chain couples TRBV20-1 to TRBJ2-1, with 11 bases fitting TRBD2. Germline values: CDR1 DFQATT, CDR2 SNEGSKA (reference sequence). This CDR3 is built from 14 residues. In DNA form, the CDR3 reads TGCAGCGGTGATAGCGGGGGGGCGAGTAATGAGCAGTTCTTC. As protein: CSGDSGGASNEQFF.

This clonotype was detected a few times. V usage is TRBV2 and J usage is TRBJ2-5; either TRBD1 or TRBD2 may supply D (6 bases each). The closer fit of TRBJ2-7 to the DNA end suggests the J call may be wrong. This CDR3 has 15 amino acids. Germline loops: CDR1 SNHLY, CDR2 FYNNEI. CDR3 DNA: TGTGCCAGCCTCGAGGGCGGGACACCCGCCTACGAGCAGTACTTC. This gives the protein CASLEGGTPAYEQYF.

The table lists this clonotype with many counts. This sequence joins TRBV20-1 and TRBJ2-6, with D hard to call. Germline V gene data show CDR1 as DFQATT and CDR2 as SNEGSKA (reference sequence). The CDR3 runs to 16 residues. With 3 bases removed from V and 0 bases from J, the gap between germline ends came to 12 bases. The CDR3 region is CSASLTPDSGANVLTF. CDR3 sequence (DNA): TGCAGTGCTAGTTTAACCCCCGACTCTGGGGCCAACGTCCTGACTTTC.

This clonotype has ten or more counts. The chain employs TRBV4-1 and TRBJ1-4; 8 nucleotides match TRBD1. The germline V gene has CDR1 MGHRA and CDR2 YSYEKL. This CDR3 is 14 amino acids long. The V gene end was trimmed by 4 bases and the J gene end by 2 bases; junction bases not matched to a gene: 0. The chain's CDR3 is CASSRQGTNEKLFF. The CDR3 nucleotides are TGCGCCAGCAGCCGACAGGGGACTAATGAAAAACTGTTTTTT.

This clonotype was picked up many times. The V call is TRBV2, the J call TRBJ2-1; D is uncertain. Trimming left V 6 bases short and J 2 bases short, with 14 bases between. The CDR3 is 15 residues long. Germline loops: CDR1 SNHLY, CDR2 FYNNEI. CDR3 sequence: CASSLRGATYNEQFF. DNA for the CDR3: TGTGCCAGCAGCTTGCGCGGAGCAACCTACAATGAGCAGTTCTTC.